This is a list of T cell receptor beta chains from one sample in a study of Graves' ophthalmopathy and Graves' hyperthyroidism. TCRdb independently ran MiXCR on the multiplex PCR reads; one entry per CDR3 protein. The sample yields 400,000 to 450,000 distinct CDR3 sequences, about 21% seen once. Material for sequencing was peripheral blood. These receptors were obtained from a woman between 18 and 29 years old with stable Graves' hyperthyroidism. CDR3s include the opening cysteine and the closing phenylalanine or tryptophan. The order of the fields is V gene, clone size, D gene, J gene, CDR3 protein, CDR3 DNA. D genes are given only for firm matches. For some rows the clone size is stated as once, few or many, or as a class when expanded; others skip it.

TRBV12-3/TRBV12-4,many,TRBD1,TRBJ1-2,CASSSKSTGRGYTF,TGTGCCAGCAGTTCGAAATCGACAGGGAGAGGCTACACCTTC
TRBV12-3/TRBV12-4,.,.,TRBJ2-7,CASSSVEVQYEQYF,TGTGCCAGCAGTTCTGTGGAGGTCCAGTACGAGCAGTACTTC
TRBV12-3/TRBV12-4,many,TRBD1,TRBJ1-5,CASSRGQGAGQPQHF,TGTGCCAGCAGCCGCGGCCAGGGGGCGGGTCAGCCCCAGCATTTT
TRBV28,many,TRBD2,TRBJ2-5,CASSPQLAGVLETQYF,TGTGCCAGCAGTCCCCAGTTAGCGGGAGTTTTAGAGACCCAGTACTTC
TRBV20-1,many,.,TRBJ2-5,CSARDEAGPQETQYF,TGCAGTGCTAGAGATGAGGCGGGGCCCCAAGAGACCCAGTACTTC
TRBV6-1,many,.,TRBJ1-1,CASRTILGFTEAFF,TGTGCCAGCAGGACTATATTAGGGTTCACTGAAGCTTTCTTT
TRBV30,many,.,TRBJ2-2,CAWSVRKGTGELFF,TGTGCCTGGAGTGTTCGCAAGGGCACCGGGGAGCTGTTTTTT
TRBV6-2/TRBV6-3,many,TRBD1,TRBJ2-7,CAIQGFSYEQYF,TGTGCCATACAGGGGTTCTCCTACGAGCAGTACTTC
TRBV10-3,many,TRBD2,TRBJ2-2,CASGAHGELFF,TGTGCAAGCGGGGCGCACGGGGAGCTGTTTTTT
TRBV25-1,many,.,TRBJ1-5,CASSGRSVEQPQHF,TGTGCCAGCAGTGGTCGGTCGGTCGAACAGCCCCAGCATTTT
TRBV4-3,.,.,TRBJ2-4,CASSQEGVAKNIQYF,TGCGCCAGCAGCCAAGAAGGGGTAGCCAAAAACATTCAGTACTTC
TRBV11-2,many,.,TRBJ2-7,CASSLGIGRSYEQYF,TGTGCCAGCAGCTTAGGGATTGGCAGATCCTACGAGCAGTACTTC
TRBV6-6,many,TRBD2,TRBJ2-7,CASRLAGGYEQYF,TGTGCCAGCCGGTTGGCGGGAGGTTACGAGCAGTACTTC
TRBV30,.,.,TRBJ2-5,CAWRPAAGETQYF,TGTGCCTGGAGACCCGCGGCTGGGGAGACCCAGTACTTC
TRBV19,many,.,TRBJ1-1,CASSIVGATNTEAFF,TGTGCCAGTAGTATAGTTGGCGCTACGAACACTGAAGCTTTCTTT
TRBV20-1,many,.,TRBJ2-7,CSARADTSYSYEQYF,TGCAGTGCTAGAGCTGATACTAGTTACTCCTACGAGCAGTACTTC
TRBV6-2/TRBV6-3,few,TRBD2,TRBJ2-3,CASRGTSADTQYF,TGTGCCAGCAGAGGGACTAGCGCAGATACGCAGTATTTT
TRBV7-8,few,TRBD1,TRBJ1-2,CASTLDRVGGGYTF,TGTGCCAGCACCCTGGACAGGGTGGGTGGCGGCTACACCTTC
TRBV6-1,.,.,TRBJ2-5,CASSPDPGKTQYF,TGTGCCAGCAGTCCGGACCCCGGGAAGACCCAGTACTTC
TRBV2,many,.,TRBJ2-2,CASSEVRAGELFF,TGTGCCAGCAGTGAAGTTAGAGCCGGGGAGCTGTTTTTT
TRBV5-1,many,TRBD1,TRBJ2-7,CASSLVGPTGVYEQYF,TGCGCCAGCAGCTTGGTAGGTCCGACAGGGGTTTACGAGCAGTACTTC
TRBV6-5,.,.,TRBJ1-1,CASSYVGAFSAFF,TGTGCCAGCAGTTACGTCGGGGCATTCTCTGCTTTCTTT
TRBV28,many,TRBD2,TRBJ2-7,CASSRAGERSYEQYF,TGTGCCAGCAGTCGAGCGGGAGAAAGGTCCTACGAGCAGTACTTC
TRBV19,.,TRBD2,TRBJ2-3,CASSSSSGRVTDTQYF,TGTGCCAGTAGTTCCTCTAGCGGGAGGGTCACAGATACGCAGTATTTT
TRBV6-1,.,.,TRBJ1-5,CASSEAQGKGWQPQHF,TGTGCCAGCAGTGAAGCCCAAGGAAAGGGGTGGCAGCCCCAGCATTTT
TRBV3-1,many,.,TRBJ2-2,CASSRLANTGELFF,TGTGCCAGCAGCCGCTTAGCGAACACCGGGGAGCTGTTTTTT
TRBV11-2,.,TRBD1,TRBJ2-7,CASSLWDRADEQYF,TGTGCCAGCAGCCTGTGGGACAGGGCGGATGAGCAGTACTTC
TRBV10-1,many,.,TRBJ2-1,CASSESIYNEQFF,TGCGCCAGCAGTGAGAGTATCTACAATGAGCAGTTCTTC
TRBV19,many,TRBD2,TRBJ2-7,CASSPRPGLADYEQYF,TGTGCCAGTAGTCCTAGACCGGGACTAGCGGACTACGAGCAGTACTTC
TRBV5-1,many,.,TRBJ1-1,CASRGGLGNTEAFF,TGCGCCAGCAGGGGCGGACTGGGGAACACTGAAGCTTTCTTT
TRBV18,few,.,TRBJ2-7,CASSPPPGGEQYF,TGTGCCAGCTCACCACCGCCAGGTGGCGAGCAGTACTTC
TRBV3-1,many,.,TRBJ1-6,CASSQVAGTGSPLHF,TGTGCCAGCAGCCAAGTGGCAGGGACGGGTTCACCCCTCCACTTT
TRBV7-9,many,.,TRBJ1-1,CASGYGRNLATEAFF,TGTGCCAGCGGTTACGGACGGAACCTGGCCACTGAAGCTTTCTTT
TRBV6-2/TRBV6-3,few,.,TRBJ2-6,CASSPPLGANVLTF,TGTGCCAGCAGTCCCCCCCTGGGGGCCAACGTCCTGACTTTC
TRBV27,many,.,TRBJ2-7,CASSRLPKRDEQYF,TGTGCCAGCAGTCGTTTACCGAAAAGGGACGAGCAGTACTTC
TRBV30,many,TRBD1,TRBJ1-5,CAWSARTGEVSPQHF,TGTGCCTGGAGTGCCCGGACAGGGGAGGTTTCGCCCCAGCATTTT
TRBV5-1,many,.,TRBJ2-7,CASSLERGGARSSYEQYF,TGCGCCAGCAGCTTGGAACGGGGTGGGGCGAGGAGCTCCTACGAGCAGTACTTC
TRBV11-2,many,.,TRBJ1-3,CASSPRGRGSGNTIYF,TGTGCCAGCAGCCCAAGGGGCAGGGGTTCTGGAAACACCATATATTTT
TRBV15,.,.,TRBJ1-1,CATSRVWLSSMNTEAFF,TGTGCCACCAGCAGAGTTTGGCTGAGTTCCATGAACACTGAAGCTTTCTTT
TRBV12-3/TRBV12-4,.,TRBD1,TRBJ1-5,CASSVNRGGQQPQHF,TGTGCCAGCAGTGTAAACAGGGGGGGACAGCAGCCCCAGCATTTT
TRBV6-5,.,.,TRBJ1-6,CASSYSIRRGRKDSPLHF,TGTGCCAGCAGTTACTCCATTCGCAGGGGAAGGAAAGATTCACCCCTCCACTTT
TRBV11-1,.,.,TRBJ1-3,CASSLAGGIDGNTIYF,TGTGCCAGCAGCTTAGCGGGAGGGATTGATGGAAACACCATATATTTT
TRBV15,many,TRBD2,TRBJ2-7,CATSRKAGTSKSEQYF,TGTGCCACCAGCAGAAAAGCCGGGACTAGTAAAAGCGAGCAGTACTTC
TRBV29-1,many,.,TRBJ1-1,CSVEGRGSAFF,TGCAGCGTTGAAGGGAGGGGTTCAGCTTTCTTT
TRBV9,many,TRBD1,TRBJ2-7,CASSTDGTGGDEQYF,TGTGCCAGCAGCACCGACGGGACAGGTGGGGACGAGCAGTACTTC
TRBV3-1,many,TRBD2,TRBJ2-2,CASSHPTARISGRGAGELFF,TGTGCCAGCAGCCACCCCACGGCCCGGATTAGCGGGAGAGGCGCCGGGGAGCTGTTTTTT
TRBV12-3/TRBV12-4,.,.,TRBJ1-1,CASSLVSGNFMNTEAFF,TGTGCCAGCAGTTTAGTGTCAGGGAATTTCATGAACACTGAAGCTTTCTTT
TRBV3-1,few,.,TRBJ1-1,CASSQGRGVNTEAFF,TGTGCCAGCAGCCAAGGCCGCGGGGTGAACACTGAAGCTTTCTTT
TRBV6-1,.,TRBD2,TRBJ2-5,CASSKGLAGGPSQETQYF,TGTGCCAGCAGTAAGGGACTAGCGGGAGGGCCGAGTCAAGAGACCCAGTACTTC
TRBV7-2,many,.,TRBJ2-5,CASSLAFGETQYF,TGTGCCAGCAGCTTAGCTTTCGGGGAGACCCAGTACTTC
TRBV20-1,many,TRBD1,TRBJ2-7,CSARVRDRGYEQYF,TGCAGTGCTAGAGTCCGGGACAGGGGATACGAGCAGTACTTC
TRBV20-1,many,TRBD2,TRBJ2-5,CSARSGLAVQETQYF,TGCAGTGCTAGATCCGGACTAGCGGTCCAAGAGACCCAGTACTTC
TRBV30,many,.,TRBJ1-2,CAWSPGESYGYTF,TGTGCCTGGAGTCCCGGGGAAAGCTATGGCTACACCTTC
TRBV5-1,.,.,TRBJ2-5,CASSLEVTAEGETQYF,TGCGCCAGCAGCTTGGAGGTGACAGCCGAAGGGGAGACCCAGTACTTC
TRBV24-1,many,.,TRBJ2-2,CATSDWTAVPNTGELFF,TGTGCCACCAGTGATTGGACAGCTGTACCGAACACCGGGGAGCTGTTTTTT
TRBV6-2/TRBV6-3,few,.,TRBJ1-2,CASRRKPDYGYTF,TGTGCCAGCCGTCGAAAACCAGACTATGGCTACACCTTC
TRBV20-1,.,TRBD1,TRBJ2-7,CSARDPTGAGEQYF,TGCAGTGCTAGAGATCCAACAGGGGCTGGCGAGCAGTACTTC
TRBV29-1,.,.,TRBJ1-2,CSVEDPGYTF,TGCAGCGTTGAAGATCCTGGCTACACCTTC
TRBV6-2/TRBV6-3,many,TRBD2,TRBJ2-2,CASSKTSGDTGELFF,TGTGCCAGCAGTAAAACTAGCGGAGACACCGGGGAGCTGTTTTTT